Following are 9 T cell receptor beta chains from one sample sequenced in a study of blood T cells in healthy people across ages. With a J-beta primer mix and a sample-barcoded 5' primer, a second PCR ran about 7 to 12 cycles. Each CDR3 protein is one row after TCRdb ran MiXCR on the 5' RACE reads. The table lists roughly 1,700,000 distinct CDR3 sequences, 28% of them singletons, with about 8% in the top ten. The sequencing input was blood. Receptors originate from a woman aged 25 to 45 in good health.

This clonotype was recorded many times. The chain employs TRBV28 and TRBJ2-1; TRBD2 is a possible D gene (5 bases). Germline CDR1 and CDR2: MDHEN and SYDVKM. Trimming shortened V by 6 bases and J by 9 bases, and 15 bases separated the two germline ends. This CDR3 contains 13 residues. The CDR3 is CASSRVRDREQFF. DNA of the CDR3: TGTGCCAGCAGCCGGGTCCGGGATCGTGAGCAGTTCTTC.

A few counts support this clonotype. The chain links TRBV7-9 to TRBJ2-6, with a weak D call TRBD2 (5 bases). The CDR3 has 17 residues. V gave up 4 bases and J gave up 2 bases, with 15 bases separating them. CDR1 and CDR2 from the germline V gene are SEHNR and FQNEAQ (reference sequence). CDR3 residues: CASSSYDEGAGANVLTF. Written as DNA, the CDR3 is TGTGCCAGCAGCTCGTACGACGAGGGTGCTGGGGCCAACGTCCTGACTTTC.

V gene TRBV20-1 combines with J gene TRBJ2-1; unclear D gene. The V end lost 0 bases, the J end lost 9 bases, and 15 bases lay between the germline ends. CDR3 length equals 14 residues. Per the germline V gene, CDR1 is DFQATT and CDR2 is SNEGSKA (reference sequence). The DNA for the CDR3 is TGCAGTGCTAGAGATCACGGGCTAGTAGGTGAGCAGTTCTTC. This codes for CSARDHGLVGEQFF.

As to this clonotype: This could be a read error, since a much larger clone is one nucleotide away. The rearrangement links TRBV6-6 to TRBJ2-5, with a tentative D call TRBD1 (5 bases). Germline V gene sequence: CDR1 MNHNY, CDR2 SVGAGI (reference sequence). The CDR3 loop spans 15 amino acids. In DNA, the CDR3 is TGTACCAGCAGTTACGCGGACAACCTGCAAGAGACCCAGTACTTC. Amino acid sequence: CTSSYADNLQETQYF.

The chain carries TRBV9 and TRBJ2-5; D uncertain. Deletions cut 0 bases from V and 2 bases from J, with 8 bases between. Germline V lookup: CDR1 SGDLS, CDR2 YYNGEE. This CDR3 contains 14 residues. CDR3 amino acids: CASSVAGTQETQYF. The CDR3 coding sequence is TGTGCCAGCAGCGTAGCGGGTACGCAAGAGACCCAGTACTTC.

This clonotype showed up many times. The V and J genes are TRBV9 and TRBJ2-7; TRBD1 aligns across 10 bases. V dropped 0 bases and J dropped 5; count of bases not matched to a gene: 5. In germline, CDR1 is SGDLS, CDR2 YYNGEE. The CDR3 extends over 15 amino acids. CDR3 in amino acids: CASSVEDRGWNEQYF. DNA of the CDR3: TGTGCCAGCAGCGTAGAGGACAGGGGGTGGAACGAGCAGTACTTC.

The rearrangement uses TRBV30 and TRBJ2-1; 9 nucleotides match TRBD2. The germline V gene encodes CDR1 GTSNPN and CDR2 SVGIG (reference sequence). The CDR3 loop spans 14 amino acids. Germline trimming cut 5 bases from V and 7 bases from J; bases unmatched to any gene: 9. Here the CDR3 reads CAWGGLARGNEQFF. For the CDR3, the DNA is TGTGCCTGGGGCGGACTAGCGCGGGGGAATGAGCAGTTCTTC.

A note on this clonotype: This clone may be a read error of a much larger clone one base away. The rearrangement uses TRBV5-1 and TRBJ2-1; the D gene is possibly TRBD1 (5 bases). Germline loops: CDR1 SGHRS, CDR2 YFSETQ. The CDR3 contains 13 residues. The V end was cut by 0 bases, the J end by 10 bases, with 11 bases between. CDR3 amino acids: CASSLDRIGEQFF. The CDR3 DNA reads TGCGCCAGCAGCTTGGACAGGATAGGCGAGCAGTTCTTC.

About this clonotype itself: Given a much more abundant clone one base away, this may be a read error. The chain uses TRBV28 and TRBJ2-5; D remains unclear. V lost 3 bases and J lost 5, with 10 bases in between. CDR1 and CDR2 (germline): MDHEN, SYDVKM. This CDR3 is 13 amino acids long. CDR3 in DNA: TGTGCCAGCAGTTTTGGGTGGTGGGAGACCCAGTACTTC. Translated: CASSFGWWETQYF.